The 25 T cell receptor beta chains presented below share a single source sample, sequenced in a study of T-cell reconstitution after alpha-beta-depleted transplantation in children. Unique molecular identifiers were built into the TCRbeta library. TCRdb reprocessed the PCR reads via MiXCR and lists one record per CDR3 protein. The sample has 300,000 to 400,000 distinct CDR3 sequences, about a sixth seen once. The sample in question was PBMCs, mostly from graft donor cells, obtained 360 days after TCRalphabeta/CD19-depleted stem cell transplant. Receptors were obtained from a male patient aged 2-15 years who had a stem cell transplant for acute lymphoblastic leukemia, so the T cells may come from the graft donor.

This chain joins TRBV5-1 and TRBJ2-7; 7 bases are shared with TRBD1. V was pared by 5 bases and J by 0 bases, with 8 bases of the junction left unmatched. The CDR3 extends over 15 amino acids. Germline CDR1 is SGHRS and CDR2 is YFSETQ. The DNA for the CDR3 is TGCGCCAGCAGGGAACGGGACAGCATCTCCTACGAGCAGTACTTC. Translating it yields CASRERDSISYEQYF.

There are a few counts of this clonotype. The chain joins TRBV9 to TRBJ2-7; D is possibly TRBD1 (6 bases). Germline CDR1 SGDLS, CDR2 YYNGEE. The CDR3 length is 16 residues. V was pared by 0 bases and J by 2 bases, with 15 bases between. The CDR3 is CASSVAPQGSTYEQYF. The CDR3 bases are TGTGCCAGCAGCGTAGCTCCGCAGGGGAGCACCTACGAGCAGTACTTC.

This clonotype has a handful of counts. The rearrangement joins TRBV6-1 to TRBJ2-5; D assignment may be TRBD1 or TRBD2 (6 bases each). Germline values: CDR1 MNHNS, CDR2 SASEGT. V lost 5 bases to trimming and J lost 7 bases, with 17 bases between them. The CDR3 loop spans 14 amino acids. CDR3 DNA: TGTGCCAGCAGTACGCAAGGGGGACTGGGGACCCAGTACTTC. It is translated as CASSTQGGLGTQYF.

At least ten counts were recorded for this clonotype. The rearrangement links TRBV6-5 to TRBJ1-1; maybe TRBD1 (6 bases). The V and J ends lost 0 bases and 2 bases respectively, with 10 bases between them. CDR1 and CDR2 from the germline V gene are MNHEY and SVGAGI. CDR3 size: 15 residues. CDR3 residues: CASSYSRDTNTEAFF. CDR3 nucleotides: TGTGCCAGCAGTTACTCTAGGGACACCAACACTGAAGCTTTCTTT.

This clonotype came up a few times. The CDR3 protein is CAIKAGGVNEQYF. As DNA, the CDR3 is TGTGCCATCAAGGCGGGAGGGGTTAACGAGCAGTACTTC. The chain combines TRBV10-3 with TRBJ2-7, with 9 positions matching TRBD2. J was trimmed by 5 bases and V by 7 bases; bases with no gene match: 6. The CDR3 is 13 amino acids. CDR1 is ENHRY, CDR2 SYGVKD, per germline.

The chain recombines TRBV3-1 with TRBJ2-7, with TRBD2 identical over 12 bases. Germline V gene lookup returns CDR1 LGHDT and CDR2 YNNKEL (reference sequence). V gave up 1 base and J gave up 4 bases; unmatched junction bases: 5. This CDR3 comprises 16 residues. The DNA of the CDR3 is TGTGCCAGCAGCCAAGGAGAAACTAGCGGGAGGTACGAGCAGTACTTC. It is translated as CASSQGETSGRYEQYF.

The chain uses TRBV5-1 and TRBJ2-7, with 8 bases identical to TRBD2. Germline V CDR1 and CDR2: SGHRS, YFSETQ. There are 14 residues in the CDR3. The trim removed 4 bases at V and 3 bases at J, leaving 6 bases unmatched. In DNA, the CDR3 is TGCGCCAGCAGCGCAGCGGGAGTTTACTACGAGCAGTACTTC. Encoded protein: CASSAAGVYYEQYF.

This clonotype was seen at least ten times. The rearrangement joins TRBV20-1 to TRBJ2-7; 12 bases map to TRBD2. The junction had 6 bases not matched to a gene; V was cut back by 7 bases and J by 5 bases. The CDR3 is 13 amino acids. Germline loops: CDR1 DFQATT, CDR2 SNEGSKA (reference sequence). CDR3 bases: TGCAGTGAATCGACTAGCGGGAGTCACGAGCAGTACTTC. Translated: CSESTSGSHEQYF.

This clonotype was seen a handful of times. The CDR3 DNA reads as TGCGCCAGCAGCCAATTAGCGGGAAACACAGATACGCAGTATTTT. It codes for CASSQLAGNTDTQYF. This sequence joins TRBV4-3 and TRBJ2-3; 8 bases are shared with TRBD2. Germline assignment: CDR1 LGHNA and CDR2 YSLEER. This CDR3 is built from 15 residues. Trimming at V came to 2 bases and at J to 2 bases, leaving 3 bases not matched to a gene.

The chain employs TRBV5-5 and TRBJ2-3; D is perhaps TRBD1 (8 bases). The ends were cut back, 0 bases at V and 4 bases at J, with 15 bases in the middle. CDR1 is SGHKS and CDR2 is YYEKEE in the germline V gene (reference sequence). The CDR3 length is 16 residues. The CDR3 bases are TGTGCCAGCAGCTTGGACAGGACAGGGAGGGCAGATACGCAGTATTTT. Protein sequence: CASSLDRTGRADTQYF.

This clonotype was picked up a small number of times. V and J are TRBV12-3 or TRBV12-4 and TRBJ1-2, with D unresolved. The CDR3 loop spans 13 amino acids. V was trimmed by 6 bases and J by 4 bases, leaving 12 bases between them. The CDR3 is CASSQLVGYGYTF. CDR3 in DNA: TGTGCCAGCAGCCAACTCGTTGGCTATGGCTACACCTTC.

In this sample, this clonotype turned up a few times. The chain combines TRBV18 with TRBJ2-1; 8 bases map to TRBD1. The CDR3 length is 12 residues. Per the germline V gene, CDR1 is KGHSH and CDR2 is LQKENI. The V gene end was trimmed by 3 bases and the J gene end by 9 bases; junction bases not matched to a gene: 1. The CDR3 region is CASSPTGVEQFF. CDR3 sequence (DNA): TGTGCCAGCTCACCGACAGGGGTTGAGCAGTTCTTC.

This clonotype was counted between two and nine times. V and J are TRBV10-3 and TRBJ2-3; D is unresolved. The CDR3 is 13 amino acids. CDR1 is ENHRY, CDR2 SYGVKD, per germline. The V end was cut by 7 bases, the J end by 2 bases, with 10 bases between. CDR3 sequence: CAITRTDTDTQYF. The DNA of the CDR3 is TGTGCCATCACCCGCACAGACACAGATACGCAGTATTTT.

This clonotype was recorded many times. CDR3 nucleotide sequence: TGTGCCAGCAGCATACAGGGGGGCACAGATACGCAGTATTTT. Encoded protein: CASSIQGGTDTQYF. This chain joins TRBV12-3 or TRBV12-4 and TRBJ2-3, with TRBD1 matching over 8 bases. V lost 6 bases to trimming and J lost 1 base; unmatched junction nucleotides: 3. CDR3 length equals 14 residues.

A word on this clonotype: Just one base apart from a much larger clone, this may be a read error. DNA for the CDR3: TGTGGCAGCAGTGAGTTCTTTTCCACAGGGACAGATACGCAGTATTTT. Translating gives CGSSEFFSTGTDTQYF. J is TRBJ2-3 and V is TRBV25-1; a possible D gene is TRBD1 (6 bases). CDR3 size: 16 residues. The V gene's germline CDR1 is MGHDK and CDR2 SYGVNS.

Comments on this clonotype: Since a much larger clone is just one base distant, this may be a read error. This chain links TRBV12-3 or TRBV12-4 with TRBJ2-2, with D perhaps matching TRBD2 (5 bases). The CDR3 is 13 residues long. CDR3 loop: CASSLGMIGKLFF. Written as DNA, the CDR3 is TGTGCCAGCAGTTTGGGGATGATCGGGAAGCTGTTTTTT.

V usage is TRBV2 and J usage is TRBJ2-1; 7 bases agree with TRBD1. J was trimmed by 4 bases and V by 8 bases; bases with no gene match: 14. Germline V CDR1 and CDR2: SNHLY, FYNNEI. There are 16 residues in the CDR3. CDR3 DNA: TGTGCCAGCTCCACCCTACCGGGACAGAGATACAATGAGCAGTTCTTC. Its translation is CASSTLPGQRYNEQFF. Filled out from reference TRBV2 and TRBJ2-1, the complete variable domain reads EPEVTQTPSHQVTQMGQEVILRCVPISNHLYFYWYRQILGQKVEFLVSFYNNEISEKSEIFDDQFSVERPDGSNFTLKIRSTKLEDSAMYFCASSTLPGQRYNEQFFGPGTRLTVL.

The chain is built from TRBV28 and TRBJ2-7; the D gene could be TRBD1 or TRBD2 (5 bases each). V was pared by 4 bases and J by 3 bases, with 16 bases between. The CDR3 totals 15 residues. Germline CDR1 and CDR2: MDHEN and SYDVKM. In DNA, the CDR3 is TGTGCCAGCAGTTCCTTATTCGGGGCCGACTACGAGCAGTACTTC. This sequence encodes CASSSLFGADYEQYF.

The sample holds a few counts of this clonotype. The V call is TRBV12-3 or TRBV12-4, the J call TRBJ2-7; D is uncertain. Trimming cost V 2 bases and J 2 bases, with 10 bases left between them. The CDR3 runs to 14 residues. DNA for the CDR3: TGTGCCAGCAGTTTACTTGGCCCAACCTACGAGCAGTACTTC. Translated: CASSLLGPTYEQYF.

The chain combines TRBV12-3 or TRBV12-4 with TRBJ1-2; no clear D gene. The germline V and J ends were trimmed by 5 bases and 2 bases, with 18 bases remaining between them. The CDR3 is made up of 16 amino acids. Written as DNA, the CDR3 is TGTGCCAGCAGTGCCCTTCGGACCTTTTACAACTATGGCTACACCTTC. This sequence encodes CASSALRTFYNYGYTF.

This clonotype was found many times. The chain uses TRBV24-1 and TRBJ2-2; D is ambiguous. Germline CDR1 is KGHDR and CDR2 is SFDVKD. V was trimmed by 0 bases and J by 2 bases, leaving 6 bases between them. CDR3 size: 15 residues. DNA of the CDR3: TGTGCCACCAGTGATTTGCGCCTTAACACCGGGGAGCTGTTTTTT. Translating it yields CATSDLRLNTGELFF.

This clonotype was detected ten times or more. The V call is TRBV2, the J call TRBJ2-1; 8 bases map to TRBD2. The CDR3 contains 15 residues. V lost 5 bases and J lost 4; bases outside the gene matches: 7. The germline gives CDR1 SNHLY, CDR2 FYNNEI. The CDR3 sequence: CASSRTSRPYNEQFF. The CDR3 region has the DNA TGTGCCAGCAGTCGGACTAGCCGACCTTACAATGAGCAGTTCTTC.

The rearrangement joins TRBV4-1 to TRBJ1-4; D ambiguous. The CDR3 runs 12 residues. The V end lost 1 base, the J end lost 8 bases, and 5 bases lay between the germline ends. Looked up from germline, CDR1 is MGHRA and CDR2 is YSYEKL. In DNA, the CDR3 is TGCGCCAGCAGCCAAGGTAAAGAAAAACTGTTTTTT. This sequence encodes CASSQGKEKLFF.

The table lists this clonotype with a few counts. The genes are TRBV9 and TRBJ2-5; D is uncertain. Germline V gene lookup returns CDR1 SGDLS and CDR2 YYNGEE. This CDR3 comprises 13 residues. Trimming removed 3 bases from V and 7 bases from J, with 13 bases in between. The CDR3 here is CASSASSPGTQYF. Written as DNA, the CDR3 is TGTGCCAGCAGCGCAAGTAGCCCGGGGACCCAGTACTTC. Full variable domain (rest looked up from reference TRBV9 and TRBJ2-5): DSGVTQTPKHLITATGQRVTLRCSPRSGDLSVYWYQQSLDQGLQFLIQYYNGEERAKGNILERFSAQQFPDLHSELNLSSLELGDSALYFCASSASSPGTQYFGPGTRLLVL.

This chain connects TRBV28 to TRBJ2-5; 10 nucleotides agree with TRBD1. The CDR3 extends over 15 amino acids. Trimming at V came to 5 bases and at J to 3 bases, leaving 6 bases not matched to a gene. The germline CDR1 and CDR2 sequences are MDHEN and SYDVKM. CDR3 nucleotide sequence: TGTGCCAGCAGTCCCGACGGACAGGGGGAAGAGACCCAGTACTTC. It is translated as CASSPDGQGEETQYF.